This T cell receptor beta chain originates from a study of T-cell reconstitution after alpha-beta-depleted transplantation in children. Unique molecular identifiers were used in preparing the TCRbeta library. TCRdb re-called the PCR reads through MiXCR, storing one row per CDR3 protein. The data hold fewer than 250,000 distinct CDR3 sequences, with around a sixth observed a single time. General observations from the study: Several hundred rapidly expanded clones from non-depleted graft cells reportedly supplied alpha-beta T cells about two months post-transplant. One year after transplant, T-cell counts and diversity came mostly from newly produced T cells.

Ten or more counts support this clonotype. The antigen is unknown. This TCR was sampled from a male patient aged 2 to 9 who had a stem cell transplant for acute lymphoblastic leukemia, so the T cells may come from the graft donor. Source: PBMCs, mostly from graft donor cells, taken 360 days after TCRalphabeta/CD19-depleted stem cell transplant.

The CDR3 nucleotides are TGCAGTGCTAGAGCCCAGGGGCAGAACACTGAAGCTTTCTTT. It encodes CSARAQGQNTEAFF. This chain connects TRBV20-1 to TRBJ1-1; TRBD1 might be the D (6 bases). The length of the CDR3 is 14 residues. Trimming pared 1 base from V and 1 base from J, leaving 10 bases between. Germline V gives CDR1 DFQATT, CDR2 SNEGSKA (reference sequence).